This is a list of T cell receptor beta chains from one sample in a study of T-cell memory formation after mild COVID-19. TCRdb ran MiXCR on the 5' RACE reads and lists one entry per CDR3 protein. The table lists roughly 42,000 distinct CDR3 sequences, under 7.5% of them singletons. The sample taken for sequencing was PBMCs or a T cell subset sorted from them (not recorded which). The source of these receptors is a man aged 18 to 30 who had mild COVID-19 (a few samples of this study predate the infection). Cell type and time point are not known. The CDR3 runs from the conserved cysteine through the conserved F or W. Not every row has a clone size; where given, it reads once, few, many or a size class.

v_gene	abundance	j_gene	CDR3aa
TRBV18	-	TRBJ2-5	CASSRQAGWETQYF
TRBV5-1	few	TRBJ1-1	CASSLGGSNTEAFF
TRBV5-1	-	TRBJ2-5	CASRSGETQYF
TRBV19	-	TRBJ1-2	CASKTGSINYGYTF
TRBV12-3/TRBV12-4	many	TRBJ2-3	CASSSGLAGSTDTQYF
TRBV5-1	few	TRBJ2-5	CASSLIGTSGAQETQYF
TRBV20-1	-	TRBJ2-7	CSASFGGGQGEQYF
TRBV20-1	many	TRBJ2-5	CSARTTQETQYF
TRBV7-2	-	TRBJ2-7	CASSYEGGGNYEQYF
TRBV7-8	few	TRBJ2-7	CASSRTRYNEQYF
TRBV28	few	TRBJ1-3	CASSSRQGAFHIYF